This T cell receptor beta chain derives from a study of blood T cell repertoires in COVID-19. The table lists this clone with a count of one. Trimming cost V 4 bases and J 3 bases; bases outside gene matches: 9. Looked up from germline, CDR1 is MNHGY and CDR2 is SVAAGI. CDR3 length: 15 residues. Using immunoSEQ multiplex PCR, the repertoire was profiled, and TCRdb retains in-frame clones only, with some absent. This repertoire shows about 200,000 clones, 86% found once; its top ten account for about 4.1%. The specimen was peripheral blood. The chain combines TRBV6-9 with TRBJ2-7; 7 bases agree with TRBD2. The sequence came from a man aged 50 to 59 with acute or convalescent COVID-19. The CDR3 nucleotides are TGTGCCAGCAGTTCATGGGACTACCTCTTCTACGAGCAGTACTTC. Its protein is CASSSWDYLFYEQYF.